This TCR beta chain is drawn from a study of blood T cell repertoires in COVID-19 (dated by TCRdb to between 2020 and 2021). About the full investigation: Samples from collaborators originated in the United States, Italy and Spain and spanned both the acute and convalescent phases of COVID-19. A freely available public database, intended as a resource for researchers studying the immune response to SARS-CoV-2, is where the repertoires were released. A de-identified subject ID, COVID-19 status, age in years and sex were almost always included in the sample metadata. The samples were drawn from two sources: the first 160 participants of the ongoing ImmuneRACE study, and 1,200 or so subjects contributed by 6 global collaborators. The dataset comprised deeply sampled blood TCRbeta repertoires from subjects exposed to, actively infected with, or recovered from COVID-19. Where available, HLA class I and class II types were taken from metadata supplied by the sample provider and were not determined by assay-based typing. The material from the prospective study consisted of cDNA or gDNA derived from T cells, B-cell-depleted T cells, or PBMCs.

About this clone: Which antigen it targets is not known. No clone much larger than this one lies a single base away; base qualities are absent.

One collaborating source in Seattle enrolled patients while the patients were actively infected and followed the patients over time throughout the course of disease. The collaborating institutions used their own protocols to collect whole blood in K2EDTA tubes. For TCRbeta analysis, collaborators shipped samples in one of three forms: frozen whole blood, isolated PBMCs, or DNA extracted from either of those sample types. On the study overall, not on this receptor specifically: The quantity of clinical and demographic metadata differed by source and by participant and was supplied without curation.

CDR1 and CDR2, looked up from the germline V gene, are SGHVS and FNYEAQ. The CDR3 starts with the cysteine, ends with the phenylalanine, and has 13 residues. Left in the record is the CDR3 DNA by itself, 39 bases read in frame from the first base. V loses 5 bases, J loses 6 bases, and the germline ends lie 14 bases apart. TCRbeta CDR3 regions were amplified from genomic DNA by means of the immunoSEQ Assay, a bias-controlled multiplex PCR. In the authors' own workflow: The number of nucleated cells in each sample was estimated by amplification of reference gene primers within the assay. To quantify the absolute abundance of each unique TCRbeta CDR3 rearrangement, sequence reads were collapsed and filtered. For each sample, productive Simpson clonality was calculated by taking the square root of Simpson's diversity index across productive rearrangements. TCRdb took over this immuneACCESS table, retaining in-frame rearrangements with V and J assigned. Such tables are incomplete; in checked studies, under half of the missing clones stem from an unresolved V gene, and the remainder is unexplained. The V and J calls and clone size are taken from that table; D and trimming were inferred from the DNA. Within this sample are some 70,000 clones, with 76% of them counted one time only. Under 15% of the sample is taken by the ten largest.

The sequence was collected from a man in his sixties with COVID-19, enrolled during active disease. The sample consisted of peripheral blood. The rearrangement combines TRBV7-6 with TRBJ2-7, and perhaps TRBD2 as D gene, on 5 matching bases. The DNA is as follows: TGTGCCAGCAGCGTCGGATCCGCGGGCGAGCAGTACTTC. This encodes CASSVGSAGEQYF.